Presented here are 22 T cell receptor beta chains from one specimen sequenced in a study of cytomegalovirus exposure and HLA in healthy donors. In the PCR, 60 Vbeta and 13 Jbeta primers were used. Method: immunoSEQ multiplex PCR; TCRdb's copy keeps in-frame clones and lacks some. The sample lists about 130,000 clones, about 10% occurring once. Sequencing was performed on PBMCs. Receptors were obtained from a woman aged 18-30 years in good health and CMV-seropositive.

This chain uses TRBV4-2 with TRBJ2-7; D ambiguous. Germline V lookup: CDR1 LGHNA, CDR2 YNFKEQ. With 0 bases removed from V and 4 bases from J, the gap between germline ends came to 7 bases. This CDR3 contains 13 residues. CDR3 region: CASSQDMAYEQYF. CDR3 DNA: TGTGCCAGCAGCCAAGATATGGCTTACGAGCAGTACTTC.

J is TRBJ2-2 and V is TRBV5-1; 10 positions agree with TRBD2. The CDR3 covers 17 residues. After removal of 4 bases from V and 5 bases from J, the junction contained 11 bases not matched to a gene. The germline V gene encodes CDR1 SGHRS and CDR2 YFSETQ. The CDR3 DNA follows: TGCGCCAGCAGCCCCTCGGAGACTAGCGGGTTGACCGGGGAGCTGTTTTTT. Its protein is CASSPSETSGLTGELFF. Supplemented by reference TRBV5-1 and TRBJ2-2, the full variable domain reads KAGVTQTPRYLIKTRGQQVTLSCSPISGHRSVSWYQQTPGQGLQFLFEYFSETQRNKGNFPGRFSGRQFSNSRSEMNVSTLELGDSALYLCASSPSETSGLTGELFFGEGSRLTVL.

This chain uses TRBV12-5 with TRBJ1-2; 10 nucleotides line up with TRBD1. J was trimmed by 0 bases and V by 8 bases; bases with no gene match: 15. This CDR3 comprises 18 residues. Germline loops: CDR1 LGHNT, CDR2 FRNRAP. The CDR3 region is CASRFDPGQGNPNYGYTF. The CDR3 DNA sequence: TGTGCTAGTCGGTTTGACCCGGGACAGGGGAACCCTAACTATGGCTACACCTTC. Together with reference TRBV12-5 and TRBJ1-2, the CDR3 gives the full variable domain: DARVTQTPRHKVTEMGQEVTMRCQPILGHNTVFWYRQTMMQGLELLAYFRNRAPLDDSGMPKDRFSAEMPDATLATLKIQPSEPRDSAVYFCASRFDPGQGNPNYGYTFGSGTRLTVV.

The chain employs TRBV10-3 and TRBJ1-1, with a weak D call TRBD1 (5 bases). The V gene's germline CDR1 is ENHRY and CDR2 SYGVKD. The CDR3 has 13 residues. The V end lost 10 bases, the J end lost 4 bases, and 16 bases lay between the germline ends. CDR3 nucleotides: TGTGCCACCTTCCCGACAGCCAGCACTGAAGCTTTCTTT. It specifies CATFPTASTEAFF.

This clone was detected a few times. The J gene is TRBJ2-7, the V gene TRBV6-1, with a tentative D call TRBD2 (5 bases). With the DNA end fitting TRBJ2-1 better, the J assignment may be wrong. This CDR3 has 12 amino acids. CDR1 is MNHNS, CDR2 SASEGT, per germline. The CDR3 reads CASSERVGEQFF. DNA of the CDR3: TGTGCCAGCAGTGAGAGGGTGGGCGAGCAGTTCTTC.

The table lists this clone with a few counts. The rearrangement joins TRBV30 to TRBJ2-6, with D hard to call. Trimming shortened V by 6 bases and J by 0 bases, and 6 bases separated the two germline ends. The CDR3 runs to 13 residues. CDR1 GTSNPN and CDR2 SVGIG come from the germline V gene (reference sequence). The CDR3 sequence is CACSNSGANVLTF. The CDR3 DNA is TGTGCCTGTTCTAACTCTGGGGCCAACGTCCTGACTTTC. Full variable domain (rest looked up from reference TRBV30 and TRBJ2-6): SQTIHQWPATLVQPVGSPLSLECTVEGTSNPNLYWYRQAAGRGLQLLFYSVGIGQISSEVPQNLSASRPQDRQFILSSKKLLLSDSGFYLCACSNSGANVLTFGAGSRLTVL.

This clone has a handful of counts. The DNA of the CDR3 is TGTGCCAGCAGCGGACTAGCGGGGAGCACAGATACGCAGTATTTT. Protein product: CASSGLAGSTDTQYF. The chain couples TRBV6-1 to TRBJ2-3; TRBD2 aligns across 12 bases. V was clipped by 6 bases and J by 0 bases; unmatched bases: 1. Looked up from germline, CDR1 is MNHNS and CDR2 is SASEGT. The CDR3 spans 15 residues.

The chain carries TRBV5-1 and TRBJ1-2, with TRBD1 matching over 7 bases. The CDR3 length is 13 residues. Germline V CDR1 and CDR2: SGHRS, YFSETQ. The junction had 1 base not matched to a gene; V was cut back by 2 bases and J by 3 bases. This CDR3 reads CASSFQGDYGYTF. For the CDR3, the DNA is TGCGCCAGCAGCTTTCAGGGGGACTATGGCTACACCTTC.

This clone has a handful of counts. The J gene is TRBJ2-7, the V gene TRBV5-6, with 7 bases that match TRBD2. Germline trimming cut 5 bases from V and 11 bases from J; bases unmatched to any gene: 22. Germline-derived CDR1 and CDR2 are SGHDT and YYEEEE. This CDR3 region has 16 residues. The CDR3 loop is CASRHADPGTGTMEYF. The CDR3 DNA is TGTGCCAGCAGGCATGCTGACCCTGGGACCGGGACTATGGAGTACTTC.

The chain combines TRBV19 with TRBJ2-5, with a tentative D call TRBD1 (5 bases). The CDR3 contains 13 residues. Germline V lookup: CDR1 LNHDA, CDR2 SQIVND (reference sequence). Trimming left V 5 bases short and J 0 bases short, with 7 bases between. The CDR3 DNA reads TGTGCCAGTAGTGACAGCAACCAAGAGACCCAGTACTTC. Its protein product is CASSDSNQETQYF.

The chain uses TRBV20-1 and TRBJ2-7, with unresolved D. The CDR3 is 11 residues long. Germline CDR1 DFQATT, CDR2 SNEGSKA (reference sequence). The ends were cut back, 6 bases at V and 2 bases at J, with 8 bases in the middle. The CDR3: CSAVQTYEQYF. The CDR3 nucleotides read TGCAGTGCGGTGCAGACCTACGAGCAGTACTTC.

In its sample, this clone was seen a few times. The chain employs TRBV4-1 and TRBJ1-3; tentatively, D is TRBD1 (5 bases). V was pared by 4 bases and J by 7 bases, with 20 bases between. The CDR3 contains 16 residues. Germline loops: CDR1 MGHRA, CDR2 YSYEKL. The CDR3 nucleotides are TGCGCCAGCAGCCGGAGAGGTGACGGGGGAGGTAACACCATATATTTT. Protein product: CASSRRGDGGGNTIYF.

Remarks on this clone: Other DNA sequences in this specimen translate into the identical CDR3. V is TRBV29-1 and J is TRBJ2-7; 7 bases are a match to TRBD2. Losses at the gene ends were 4 bases for V and 0 bases for J; bases not matched to a gene: 9. The CDR3 has 15 residues. Looked up from germline, CDR1 is SQVTM and CDR2 is ANQGSEA. The CDR3 here is CSVVLGGGNSYEQYF. The DNA of the CDR3 is TGCAGCGTTGTACTGGGCGGGGGAAACTCCTACGAGCAGTACTTC.

The rearrangement joins TRBV11-2 to TRBJ2-7, with 8 bases matching TRBD2. CDR3 length equals 18 residues. Per germline, CDR1 SGHAT and CDR2 FQNNGV. With V trimmed by 2 bases and J by 4 bases, 16 bases remained unmatched. This chain's CDR3 is CASSLLNRASGSVYEQYF. The CDR3 region has the DNA TGTGCCAGCAGCTTACTAAACCGGGCGAGCGGGAGCGTTTACGAGCAGTACTTC. Looking up the rest from reference TRBV11-2 and TRBJ2-7 gives the full variable domain: EAGVAQSPRYKIIEKRQSVAFWCNPISGHATLYWYQQILGQGPKLLIQFQNNGVVDDSQLPKDRFSAERLKGVDSTLKIQPAKLEDSAVYLCASSLLNRASGSVYEQYFGPGTRLTVT.

This clone was seen only a few times. This chain connects TRBV11-2 to TRBJ2-1; D is unclear. The V gene's germline CDR1 is SGHAT and CDR2 FQNNGV. The V end lost 7 bases, the J end lost 3 bases, and 16 bases lay between the germline ends. The CDR3 loop spans 15 amino acids. This CDR3 reads CASTPPGSYYNEQFF. As DNA, the CDR3 is TGTGCCAGCACCCCACCGGGTAGCTACTACAATGAGCAGTTCTTC. Supplemented by reference TRBV11-2 and TRBJ2-1, the full variable domain reads EAGVAQSPRYKIIEKRQSVAFWCNPISGHATLYWYQQILGQGPKLLIQFQNNGVVDDSQLPKDRFSAERLKGVDSTLKIQPAKLEDSAVYLCASTPPGSYYNEQFFGPGTRLTVL.

This clone has only a few counts. Written as DNA, the CDR3 is TGTGCCACCTTTATCGTGAGTCCAGGCCAGTTCTTC. It codes for CATFIVSPGQFF. The chain is built from TRBV21-1 and TRBJ2-1; TRBD1, the table's D call, lacks a check against the DNA. TRBV21-1 is a recognized pseudogene. This CDR3 spans 12 amino acids.

There are a few counts of this clone. The chain combines TRBV6-4 with TRBJ2-1, with TRBD1 matching over 9 bases. V lost 8 bases to trimming and J lost 6 bases; unmatched junction nucleotides: 14. The germline V gene encodes CDR1 MRHNA and CDR2 SNTAGT. This CDR3 spans 16 amino acids. In DNA form, the CDR3 reads TGTGCCAGCGCTGTAATGGGACAGGGTGCTCTCAATGAGCAGTTCTTC. Its translation: CASAVMGQGALNEQFF.

The chain combines TRBV28 with TRBJ2-7, with TRBD1 as a possible D gene (6 bases). This CDR3 has 19 amino acids. V shed 3 bases and J shed 1 base, with 25 bases lying between them. Germline CDR1 reads MDHEN; CDR2 reads SYDVKM. CDR3 nucleotides: TGTGCCAGCAGTTTGAGTGGCCTAGCCGGACAGCAACCTTCCTACGAGCAGTACTTC. Translated: CASSLSGLAGQQPSYEQYF. The variable domain in full, with the rest retrieved from reference TRBV28 and TRBJ2-7, is DVKVTQSSRYLVKRTGEKVFLECVQDMDHENMFWYRQDPGLGLRLIYFSYDVKMKEKGDIPEGYSVSREKKERFSLILESASTNQTSMYLCASSLSGLAGQQPSYEQYFGPGTRLTVT.

This chain connects TRBV4-1 to TRBJ1-1, with D maybe TRBD1 (6 bases). From germline, CDR1 is MGHRA and CDR2 YSYEKL. CDR3 length: 16 residues. Trimming cost V 0 bases and J 3 bases, with 14 bases left between them. The CDR3 DNA reads as TGCGCCAGCAGCCAAGATAGGCTCAGGGGCGACACTGAAGCTTTCTTT. It yields the protein CASSQDRLRGDTEAFF.

Only a few counts were recorded for this clone. The chain is built from TRBV6-1 and TRBJ1-5, with D possibly matching TRBD1 (5 bases). V dropped 6 bases and J dropped 1 base, with 13 bases sitting between them. Germline V gene lookup returns CDR1 MNHNS and CDR2 SASEGT. The length of the CDR3 is 15 residues. The CDR3 nucleotides read TGTGCCAGCAGAGACGACAGACCCAGCAATCAGCCCCAGCATTTT. This encodes CASRDDRPSNQPQHF.

The chain combines TRBV30 with TRBJ1-5; no clear D gene. The CDR3 sequence is 13 residues long. Per the germline V gene, CDR1 is GTSNPN and CDR2 is SVGIG (reference sequence). V lost 0 bases to trimming and J lost 12 bases, with 15 bases between them. The CDR3 is CAWSVDSYRNQHF. CDR3 DNA: TGTGCCTGGAGTGTAGACTCGTACCGGAACCAGCATTTT.

CDR3 nucleotides: TGTGCCAGCAGTCGCACTAGCGGTGGGGCCTACGAGCAGTACTTC. The encoded protein is CASSRTSGGAYEQYF. This chain links TRBV2 with TRBJ2-7, with 8 bases that match TRBD2. V was pared by 5 bases and J by 2 bases, with 8 bases of the junction left unmatched. This CDR3 is 15 amino acids long. The V gene's germline CDR1 is SNHLY and CDR2 FYNNEI.